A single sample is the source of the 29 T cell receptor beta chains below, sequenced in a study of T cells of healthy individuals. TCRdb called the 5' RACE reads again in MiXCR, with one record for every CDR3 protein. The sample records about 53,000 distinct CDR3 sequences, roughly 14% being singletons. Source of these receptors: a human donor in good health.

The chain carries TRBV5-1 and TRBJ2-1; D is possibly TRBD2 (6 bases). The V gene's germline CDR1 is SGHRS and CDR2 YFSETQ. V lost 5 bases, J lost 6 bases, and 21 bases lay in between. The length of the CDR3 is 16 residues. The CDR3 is CASRPSGTSPLNEQFF. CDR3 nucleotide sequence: TGCGCCAGCAGACCGTCCGGGACTTCGCCCCTCAATGAGCAGTTCTTC.

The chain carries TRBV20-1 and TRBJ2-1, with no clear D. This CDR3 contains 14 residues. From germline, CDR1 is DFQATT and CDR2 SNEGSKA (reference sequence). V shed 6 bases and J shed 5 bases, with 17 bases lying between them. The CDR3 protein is CSATVSGFDNEQFF. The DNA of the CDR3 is TGCAGTGCAACTGTGTCCGGTTTCGACAATGAGCAGTTCTTC.

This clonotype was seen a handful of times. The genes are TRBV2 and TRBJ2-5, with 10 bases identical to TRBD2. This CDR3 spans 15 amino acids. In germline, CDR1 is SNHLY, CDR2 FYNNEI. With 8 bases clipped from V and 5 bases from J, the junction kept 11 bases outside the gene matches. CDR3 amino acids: CASDSRTSGGETQYF. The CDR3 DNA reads TGTGCCAGCGATTCTCGGACTAGCGGCGGGGAGACCCAGTACTTC.

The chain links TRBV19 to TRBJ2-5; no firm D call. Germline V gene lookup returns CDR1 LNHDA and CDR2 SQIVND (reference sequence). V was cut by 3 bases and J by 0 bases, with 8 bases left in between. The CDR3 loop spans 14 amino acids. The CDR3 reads CASSISRDQETQYF. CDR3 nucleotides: TGTGCCAGTAGTATTTCCAGAGACCAAGAGACCCAGTACTTC.

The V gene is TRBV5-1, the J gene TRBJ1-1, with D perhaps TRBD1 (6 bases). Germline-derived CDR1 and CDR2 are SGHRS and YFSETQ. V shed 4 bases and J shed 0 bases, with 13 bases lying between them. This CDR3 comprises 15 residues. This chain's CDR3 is CASSPKGQMNTEAFF. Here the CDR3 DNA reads TGCGCCAGCAGCCCGAAAGGACAGATGAACACTGAAGCTTTCTTT.

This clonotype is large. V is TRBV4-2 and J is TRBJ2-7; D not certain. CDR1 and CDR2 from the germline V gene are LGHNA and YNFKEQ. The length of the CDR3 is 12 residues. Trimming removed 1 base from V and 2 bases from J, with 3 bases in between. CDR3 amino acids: CASSQVPYEQYF. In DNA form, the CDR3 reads TGTGCCAGCAGCCAAGTCCCCTACGAGCAGTACTTC.

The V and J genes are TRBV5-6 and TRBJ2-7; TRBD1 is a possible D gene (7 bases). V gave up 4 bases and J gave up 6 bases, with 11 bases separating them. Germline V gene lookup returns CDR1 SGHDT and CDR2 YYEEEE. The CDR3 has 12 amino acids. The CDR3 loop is CASSQGGGEQYF. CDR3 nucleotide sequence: TGTGCCAGCAGCCAGGGGGGCGGCGAGCAGTACTTC. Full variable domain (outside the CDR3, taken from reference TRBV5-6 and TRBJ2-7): DAGVTQSPTHLIKTRGQQVTLRCSPKSGHDTVSWYQQALGQGPQFIFQYYEEEERQRGNFPDRFSGHQFPNYSSELNVNALLLGDSALYLCASSQGGGEQYFGPGTRLTVT.

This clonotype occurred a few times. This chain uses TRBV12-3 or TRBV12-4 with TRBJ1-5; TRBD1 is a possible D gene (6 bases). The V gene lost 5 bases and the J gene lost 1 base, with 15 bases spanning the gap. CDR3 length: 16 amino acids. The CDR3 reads CASSLQGGGSNQPQHF. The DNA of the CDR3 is TGTGCCAGCAGTCTACAGGGTGGTGGGAGCAATCAGCCCCAGCATTTT.

CDR3 amino acids: CASSEVQQENSPLHF. CDR3 DNA sequence: TGTGCCAGCAGTGAAGTACAGCAGGAGAATTCACCCCTCCACTTT. The rearrangement links TRBV6-1 to TRBJ1-6; D is unresolved. Trimming left V 1 base short and J 7 bases short, with 11 bases between. The CDR3 sequence is 15 residues long. Germline-derived CDR1 and CDR2 are MNHNS and SASEGT.

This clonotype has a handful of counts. CDR3 sequence (DNA): TGTGCCAGCAGAACCCACGCGCCCAATGAAAAACTGTTTTTT. Residues: CASRTHAPNEKLFF. The chain uses TRBV6-5 and TRBJ1-4; D unresolved. The V gene's germline CDR1 is MNHEY and CDR2 SVGAGI. The length of the CDR3 is 14 residues. The V end was cut by 6 bases, the J end by 5 bases, with 13 bases between.

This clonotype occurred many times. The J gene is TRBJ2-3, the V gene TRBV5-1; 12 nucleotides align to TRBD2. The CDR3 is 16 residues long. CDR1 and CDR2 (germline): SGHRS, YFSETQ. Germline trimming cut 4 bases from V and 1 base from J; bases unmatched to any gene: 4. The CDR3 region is CASSRRLAGGTDTQYF. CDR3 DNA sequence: TGCGCCAGCAGCCGTCGACTAGCGGGGGGCACAGATACGCAGTATTTT.

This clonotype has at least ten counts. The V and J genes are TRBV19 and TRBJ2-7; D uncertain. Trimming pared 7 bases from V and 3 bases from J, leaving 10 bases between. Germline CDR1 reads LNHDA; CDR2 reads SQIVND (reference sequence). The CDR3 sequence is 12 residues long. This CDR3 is CASILDIYEQYF. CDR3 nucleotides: TGTGCCAGTATCCTAGACATCTACGAGCAGTACTTC.

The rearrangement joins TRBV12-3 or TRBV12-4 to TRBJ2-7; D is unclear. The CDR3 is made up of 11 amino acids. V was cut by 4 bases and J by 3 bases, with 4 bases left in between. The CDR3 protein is CASSSNYEQYF. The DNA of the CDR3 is TGTGCCAGCAGTTCCAACTACGAGCAGTACTTC.

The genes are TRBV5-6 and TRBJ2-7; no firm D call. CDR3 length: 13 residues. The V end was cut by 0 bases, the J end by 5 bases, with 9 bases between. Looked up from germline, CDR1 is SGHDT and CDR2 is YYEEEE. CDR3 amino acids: CASSLGDWDEQYF. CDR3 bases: TGTGCCAGCAGCTTGGGCGATTGGGACGAGCAGTACTTC.

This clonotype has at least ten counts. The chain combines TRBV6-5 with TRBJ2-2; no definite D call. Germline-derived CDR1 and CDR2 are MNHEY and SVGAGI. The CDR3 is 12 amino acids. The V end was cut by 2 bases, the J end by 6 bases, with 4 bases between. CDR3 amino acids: CASSYGAGELFF. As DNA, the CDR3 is TGTGCCAGCAGTTACGGGGCCGGGGAGCTGTTTTTT.

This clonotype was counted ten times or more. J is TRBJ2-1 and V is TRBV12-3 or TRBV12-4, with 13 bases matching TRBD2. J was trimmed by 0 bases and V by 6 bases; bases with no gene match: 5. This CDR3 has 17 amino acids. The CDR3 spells CASSLTSGGASYNEQFF. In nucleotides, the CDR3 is TGTGCCAGCAGCCTCACTAGCGGGGGGGCCTCCTACAATGAGCAGTTCTTC.

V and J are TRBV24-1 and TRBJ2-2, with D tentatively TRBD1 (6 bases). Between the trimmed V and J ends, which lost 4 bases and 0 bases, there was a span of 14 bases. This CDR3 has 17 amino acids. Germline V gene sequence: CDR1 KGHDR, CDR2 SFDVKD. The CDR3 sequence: CATSDSGQPTNTGELFF. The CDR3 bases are TGTGCCACCAGTGACTCCGGACAGCCCACGAACACCGGGGAGCTGTTTTTT.

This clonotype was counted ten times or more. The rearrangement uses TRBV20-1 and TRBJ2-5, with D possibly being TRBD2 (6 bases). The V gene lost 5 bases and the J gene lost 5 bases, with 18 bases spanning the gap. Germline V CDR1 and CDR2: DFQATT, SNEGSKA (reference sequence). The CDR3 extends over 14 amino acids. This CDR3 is CSASERRVGETQYF. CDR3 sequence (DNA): TGCAGTGCTTCGGAAAGGAGGGTTGGGGAGACCCAGTACTTC.

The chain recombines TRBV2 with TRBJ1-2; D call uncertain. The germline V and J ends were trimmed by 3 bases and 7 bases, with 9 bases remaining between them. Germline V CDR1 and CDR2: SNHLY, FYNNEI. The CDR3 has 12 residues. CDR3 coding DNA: TGTGCCAGCAGTGATAGAGGGTTTGGCTACACCTTC. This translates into CASSDRGFGYTF.

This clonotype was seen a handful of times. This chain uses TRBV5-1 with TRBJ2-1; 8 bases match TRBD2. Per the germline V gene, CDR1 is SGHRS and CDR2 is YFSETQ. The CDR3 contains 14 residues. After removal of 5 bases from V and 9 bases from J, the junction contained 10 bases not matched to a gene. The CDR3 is CASRIGRAMSEQFF. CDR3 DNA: TGCGCCAGCAGGATCGGGAGGGCCATGAGTGAGCAGTTCTTC.

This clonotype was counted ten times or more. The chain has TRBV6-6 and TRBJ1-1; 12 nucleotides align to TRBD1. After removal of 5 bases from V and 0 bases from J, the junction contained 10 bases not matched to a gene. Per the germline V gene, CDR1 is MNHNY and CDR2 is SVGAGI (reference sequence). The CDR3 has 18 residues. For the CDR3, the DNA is TGTGCCAGCAGTAAACGAAAGGGACAGGGGGCCATGAACACTGAAGCTTTCTTT. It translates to CASSKRKGQGAMNTEAFF.

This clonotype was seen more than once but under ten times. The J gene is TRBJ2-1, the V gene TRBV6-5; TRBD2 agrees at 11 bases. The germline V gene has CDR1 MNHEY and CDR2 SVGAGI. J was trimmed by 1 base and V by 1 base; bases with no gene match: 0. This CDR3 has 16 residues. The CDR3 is CASSYLAGGSYNEQFF. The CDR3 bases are TGTGCCAGCAGTTACTTAGCGGGGGGGTCCTACAATGAGCAGTTCTTC.

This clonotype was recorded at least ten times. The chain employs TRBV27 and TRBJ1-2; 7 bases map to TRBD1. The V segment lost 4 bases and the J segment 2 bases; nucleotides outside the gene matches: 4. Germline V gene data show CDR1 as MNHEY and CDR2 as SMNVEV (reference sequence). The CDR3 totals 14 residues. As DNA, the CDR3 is TGTGCCAGCAGTTCCGGGACAGCCAACTATGGCTACACCTTC. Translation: CASSSGTANYGYTF.

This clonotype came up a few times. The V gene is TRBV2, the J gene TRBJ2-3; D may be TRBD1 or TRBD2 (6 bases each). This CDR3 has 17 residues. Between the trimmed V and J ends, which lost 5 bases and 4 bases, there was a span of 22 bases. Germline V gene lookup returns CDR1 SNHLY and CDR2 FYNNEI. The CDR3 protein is CASSKGGQSRWADTQYF. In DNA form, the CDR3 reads TGTGCCAGCAGTAAGGGGGGACAATCGCGGTGGGCAGATACGCAGTATTTT. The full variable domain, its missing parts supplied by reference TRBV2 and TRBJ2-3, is EPEVTQTPSHQVTQMGQEVILRCVPISNHLYFYWYRQILGQKVEFLVSFYNNEISEKSEIFDDQFSVERPDGSNFTLKIRSTKLEDSAMYFCASSKGGQSRWADTQYFGPGTRLTVL.

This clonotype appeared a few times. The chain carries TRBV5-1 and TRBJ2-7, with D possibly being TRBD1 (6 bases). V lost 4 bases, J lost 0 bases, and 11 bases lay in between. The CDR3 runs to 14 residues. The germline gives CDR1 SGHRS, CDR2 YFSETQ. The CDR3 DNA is TGCGCCAGCAGCCGAGAGGGGGACTCCTACGAGCAGTACTTC. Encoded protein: CASSREGDSYEQYF.

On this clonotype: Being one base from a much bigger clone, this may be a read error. The CDR3 region has the DNA TGTGCCAGCAGCTGGGTGGGCGGGAGCAGGCACGAGCAGTACTTC. Protein product: CASSWVGGSRHEQYF. The chain carries TRBV5-8 and TRBJ2-7, with 7 bases aligning to TRBD2. V shed 3 bases and J 5 bases; nucleotides not matched to a gene: 11. Looked up from germline, CDR1 is SGHTS and CDR2 is YDEGEE. This CDR3 contains 15 residues.

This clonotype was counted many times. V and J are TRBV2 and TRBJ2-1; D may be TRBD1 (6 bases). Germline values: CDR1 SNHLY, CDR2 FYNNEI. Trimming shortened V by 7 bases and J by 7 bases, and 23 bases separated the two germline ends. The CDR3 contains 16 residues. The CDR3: CASKEESDRDYNEQFF. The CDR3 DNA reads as TGTGCCAGCAAGGAGGAGTCGGACAGAGATTATAATGAGCAGTTCTTC.

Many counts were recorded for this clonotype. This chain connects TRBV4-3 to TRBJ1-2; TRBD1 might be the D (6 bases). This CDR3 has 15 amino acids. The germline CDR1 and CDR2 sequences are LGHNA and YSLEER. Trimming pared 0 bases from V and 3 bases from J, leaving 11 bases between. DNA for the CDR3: TGCGCCAGCAGCCAAGATGGGGGGCTGGACTATGGCTACACCTTC. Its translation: CASSQDGGLDYGYTF.

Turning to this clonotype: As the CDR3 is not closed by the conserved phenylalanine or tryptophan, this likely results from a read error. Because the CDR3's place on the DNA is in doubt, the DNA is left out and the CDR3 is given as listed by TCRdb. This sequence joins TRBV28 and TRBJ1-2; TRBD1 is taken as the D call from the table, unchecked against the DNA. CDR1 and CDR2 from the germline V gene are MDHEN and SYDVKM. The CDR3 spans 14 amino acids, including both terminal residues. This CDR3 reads CASSLQIDRYGYNL.